These 4 T cell receptor beta chains originate from one sample sequenced in a study of T cells in Graves' hyperthyroidism and ophthalmopathy. Amplification yielded TCR beta CDR3 regions, with RNA transcripts as the source. During a first-round RT-PCR of the TCR CDR3, the HTBI primer set was used. TCRdb re-analysed the multiplex PCR reads in MiXCR, keeping a single row per CDR3 protein. The sample carries around 690,000 distinct CDR3 sequences, roughly 17% recorded once. Sequencing was performed on blood. The origin of the receptors is a man in his fifties or sixties with Graves' hyperthyroidism.

This clonotype was seen at least ten times. J is TRBJ1-6 and V is TRBV20-1; 9 nucleotides agree with TRBD1. The J segment lost 0 bases and the V segment lost 5 bases, leaving 5 bases of the junction unmatched. Per the germline V gene, CDR1 is DFQATT and CDR2 is SNEGSKA (reference sequence). CDR3 size: 16 residues. For the CDR3, the DNA is TGCAGTGCTTCCGGACAGGGGAGCTCCTATAATTCACCCCTCCACTTT. Translation: CSASGQGSSYNSPLHF.

The chain carries TRBV3-1 and TRBJ2-1; D is unclear. V shed 1 base and J shed 5 bases, with 6 bases lying between them. The CDR3 has 13 residues. From germline, CDR1 is LGHDT and CDR2 YNNKEL (reference sequence). CDR3 nucleotides: TGTGCCAGCAGCCAAGTCCTAGACAATGAGCAGTTCTTC. It yields the protein CASSQVLDNEQFF.

The J gene is TRBJ2-7, the V gene TRBV7-9; D gene unclear. This CDR3 has 12 amino acids. Germline values: CDR1 SEHNR, CDR2 FQNEAQ (reference sequence). V was trimmed by 5 bases and J by 7 bases, leaving 12 bases between them. This CDR3 reads CASSTAMGEQYF. CDR3 nucleotide sequence: TGTGCCAGCAGCACAGCGATGGGGGAGCAGTACTTC.

In its sample, this clonotype was seen many times. This rearrangement joins TRBV20-1 to TRBJ2-3; TRBD2 is a possible D gene (6 bases). The CDR3 extends over 15 amino acids. CDR1 and CDR2 (germline): DFQATT, SNEGSKA (reference sequence). Trimming shortened V by 1 base and J by 2 bases, and 13 bases separated the two germline ends. The DNA of the CDR3 is TGCAGTGCTAGAGGATCGGGAGTGGTCACAGATACGCAGTATTTT. This encodes CSARGSGVVTDTQYF.